This T cell receptor (beta chain) was sequenced in a study of CD4 T cells in relation to SARS-CoV-2 and coronaviruses. Study-wide background: TCR beta CDR3s were sequenced after approximately ten-day antigen culture of PBMCs.

This clone was observed a few times. Its antigen is still unknown. Assay used: immunoSEQ multiplex PCR; TCRdb lists only in-frame clones, some missing. In the table there are about 23,000 clones, around 78% of which are singletons. Before the COVID-19 pandemic, during about 2011-2019, CD4+ T cells were taken from unexposed donors. Isolation of CD4+ T cells took place after nine to ten days in culture. Germline V gene sequence: CDR1 MGHRA, CDR2 YSYEKL. V gave up 4 bases and J gave up 2 bases, with 18 bases separating them. CDR3 size: 16 residues. The clonotype comes from a human donor in good health. Sequenced sample: CD4+ T cells from PBMCs, cultured in vitro. The chain carries TRBV4-1 and TRBJ2-7; a possible D gene is TRBD2 (6 bases). The CDR3: CASSPDRDSVPYEQYF. The CDR3, as DNA: TGCGCCAGCAGCCCAGACCGGGACTCGGTGCCCTACGAGCAGTACTTC.